The rows below give T cell receptor beta chains drawn from one sample of a study of early T cells in non-severe SARS-CoV-2 infection. MiXCR was run by TCRdb on the 5' RACE reads, yielding one entry per CDR3 protein. The sample consists of 68,000 or so distinct CDR3 sequences, about an eighth of them appearing once. The sample comprised whole blood. These receptors all come from an adult who was a healthcare worker with PCR-confirmed SARS-CoV-2 infection or an uninfected control (not recorded which). Both conserved end residues are part of each CDR3. The D gene is left open where the match is weak. Rows give clone size only sometimes, using once, few, many, or a class for an expanded clone.

TRBV7-9	many	NA	TRBJ2-7	TGTGCCAGCAGCGTCGACCAGTACGAGCAGTACTTC	CASSVDQYEQYF
TRBV11-2	many	TRBD2	TRBJ2-1	TGTGCCAGCAGCTTAACCCCAAGGACTAGCGGGTCGGGGAATGAGCAGTTCTTC	CASSLTPRTSGSGNEQFF
TRBV6-4	many	TRBD1	TRBJ2-2	TGTGCCAGCAGTGGGACAGGGGGCACCGGGGAGCTGTTTTTT	CASSGTGGTGELFF
TRBV27	many	NA	TRBJ2-7	TGTGCCAGCAGTTTCATTATGGGCCGCGTCCAGCCGTACGAGCAGTACTTC	CASSFIMGRVQPYEQYF
TRBV14	many	TRBD1	TRBJ2-3	TGTGCCAGCAGCCAGAGGACAGGGGGCACAGATACGCAGTATTTT	CASSQRTGGTDTQYF
TRBV9	NA	TRBD1	TRBJ2-7	TGTGCCAGCAGCGTAGGGGGACAGAACTCCTACGAGCAGTACTTC	CASSVGGQNSYEQYF
TRBV12-3/TRBV12-4	many	NA	TRBJ2-7	TGTGCCAGCAGTTTCGAGGAATCAGGAGCCTACGAGCAGTACTTC	CASSFEESGAYEQYF
TRBV20-1	many	NA	TRBJ1-6	TGCAGTGCTAGGCGGGGGGCAGGGTCACCCCTCCACTTT	CSARRGAGSPLHF
TRBV20-1	once	NA	TRBJ2-1	TGCAGTGCTAGAGATAGCCTTCAAGACTACAATGAGCAGTTCTTC	CSARDSLQDYNEQFF
TRBV6-2/TRBV6-3	many	NA	TRBJ2-7	TGTGCCAGCAGTTGGGGCGGCGAGCAGTACTTC	CASSWGGEQYF
TRBV7-9	many	NA	TRBJ2-3	TGTGCCAGCAGCCTCACAGATACGCAGTATTTT	CASSLTDTQYF
TRBV7-9	NA	NA	TRBJ2-7	TGTGCCAGCAGCCATCCAGACAGGCCGGTCTACGAGCAGTACTTC	CASSHPDRPVYEQYF
TRBV15	once	TRBD1	TRBJ1-1	TGTGCCACCAGCAGAAGACAGGGAGAAGCTTTCTTT	CATSRRQGEAFF
TRBV29-1	NA	NA	TRBJ1-2	TGCAGCGTTAAGTTGTACGGGGGATCCATCTATGGCTACACCTTC	CSVKLYGGSIYGYTF
TRBV5-1	few	NA	TRBJ1-1	TGCGCCAGCAGCTCGCCTGGGTGGTCGAACACTGAAGCTTTCTTT	CASSSPGWSNTEAFF
TRBV7-2	many	NA	TRBJ2-2	TGTGCCAGCAGCCCCGAGTTTGGGGGCCCCGGGGAGCTGTTTTTT	CASSPEFGGPGELFF
TRBV6-6	NA	NA	TRBJ2-5	TGTGCCAGTGGCCGGGCAGGGCAAGAGACCCAGTACTTC	CASGRAGQETQYF
TRBV3-1	many	TRBD1	TRBJ2-5	TGTGCCAGCAGCCAAGGGGTCAGGGGGCGGACAGAGACCCAGTACTTC	CASSQGVRGRTETQYF
TRBV10-2	NA	NA	TRBJ2-2	TGCGCCAGCAGTGATCTCCTCTGGGGCGGGGAGCTGTTTTTT	CASSDLLWGGELFF
TRBV28	few	NA	TRBJ2-2	TGTGCCAGCAGTTTTCTAACGAACACCGGGGAGCTGTTTTTT	CASSFLTNTGELFF
TRBV5-1	many	NA	TRBJ1-4	TGCGCCAGCAGCCCGGGATCAGTTCAAGACAGGCAACTGTTTTTT	CASSPGSVQDRQLFF
TRBV2	many	NA	TRBJ1-4	TGTGCCAGCAGTGAAAGCGAGGCCCCGGGTGCCCTCGGCGAAAAACTGTTTTTT	CASSESEAPGALGEKLFF
TRBV3-1	many	NA	TRBJ1-4	TGTGCCAGCAGCCAACGGCAGGGGAGGGAAAAACTGTTTTTT	CASSQRQGREKLFF
TRBV24-1	many	NA	TRBJ2-3	TGTGCCACCCGGGGGAAGACTAGCACAGATACGCAGTATTTT	CATRGKTSTDTQYF
TRBV29-1	few	NA	TRBJ2-3	TGCAGCGTTGACCCAGGCACAGATACGCAGTATTTT	CSVDPGTDTQYF
TRBV7-2	many	NA	TRBJ1-1	TGTGCCAGCAGCTTATGGGGAATGAACACTGAAGCTTTCTTT	CASSLWGMNTEAFF